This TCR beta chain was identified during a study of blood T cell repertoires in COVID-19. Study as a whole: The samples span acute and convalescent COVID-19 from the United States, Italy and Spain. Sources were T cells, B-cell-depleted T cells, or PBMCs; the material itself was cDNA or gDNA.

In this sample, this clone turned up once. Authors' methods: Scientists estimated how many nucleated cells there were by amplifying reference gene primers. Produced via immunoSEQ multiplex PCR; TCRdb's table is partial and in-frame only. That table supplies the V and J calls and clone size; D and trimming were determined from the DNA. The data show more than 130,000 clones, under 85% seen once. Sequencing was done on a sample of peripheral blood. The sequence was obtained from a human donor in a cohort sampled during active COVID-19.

The CDR3 sequence: CASSLDETGGTGELFF. DNA of the CDR3: TGCGCCAGCAGCTTGGACGAGACAGGGGGTACCGGGGAGCTGTTTTTT. The chain joins TRBV5-1 to TRBJ2-2; 9 bases match TRBD1. This CDR3 has 16 residues. Looked up from germline, CDR1 is SGHRS and CDR2 is YFSETQ. Losses at the gene ends were 0 bases for V and 5 bases for J; bases not matched to a gene: 5.